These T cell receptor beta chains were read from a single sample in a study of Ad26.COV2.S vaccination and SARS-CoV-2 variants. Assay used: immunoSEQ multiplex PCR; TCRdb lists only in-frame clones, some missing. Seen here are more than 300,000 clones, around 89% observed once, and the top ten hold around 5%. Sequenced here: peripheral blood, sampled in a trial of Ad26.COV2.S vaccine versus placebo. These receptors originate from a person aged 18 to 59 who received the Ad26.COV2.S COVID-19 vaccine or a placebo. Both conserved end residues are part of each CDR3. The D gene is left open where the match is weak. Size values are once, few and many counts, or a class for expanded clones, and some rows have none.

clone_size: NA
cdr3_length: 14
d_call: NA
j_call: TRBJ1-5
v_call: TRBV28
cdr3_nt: TGTGCCACCACCCGCGACAATGTCAATCAGCCCCAGCATTTT
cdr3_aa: CATTRDNVNQPQHF

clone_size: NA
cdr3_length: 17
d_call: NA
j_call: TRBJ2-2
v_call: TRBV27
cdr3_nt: TGTGCCAGCAGTTTCTATTATGGGGGGGGCGAAACCGGGGAGCTGTTTTTT
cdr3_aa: CASSFYYGGGETGELFF

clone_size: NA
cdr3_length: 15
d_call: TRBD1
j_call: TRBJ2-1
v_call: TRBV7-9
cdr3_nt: TGTGCCAGCAGCCGCCGGGACAGGGGAAAAAATGAGCAGTTCTTC
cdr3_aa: CASSRRDRGKNEQFF

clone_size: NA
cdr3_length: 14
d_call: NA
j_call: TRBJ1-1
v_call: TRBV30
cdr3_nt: TGTGCCTGGAGTGTACAAGGGAAGAACACTGAAGCTTTCTTT
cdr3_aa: CAWSVQGKNTEAFF

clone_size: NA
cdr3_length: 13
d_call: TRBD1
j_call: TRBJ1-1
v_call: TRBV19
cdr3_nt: TGTGCCAGTAGCTCGGACAGGGGGACTGAAGCTTTCTTT
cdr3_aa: CASSSDRGTEAFF

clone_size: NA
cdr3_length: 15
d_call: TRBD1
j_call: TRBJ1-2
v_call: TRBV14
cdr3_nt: TGTGCCAGCAGCCAAGCGTCCGGCCAGGGGGCTGGCTACACCTTC
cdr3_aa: CASSQASGQGAGYTF

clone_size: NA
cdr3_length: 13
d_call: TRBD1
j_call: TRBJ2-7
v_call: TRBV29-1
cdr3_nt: TGCAGCGGGAGTGGGACAGGGAACAACGAGCAGTACTTC
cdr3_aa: CSGSGTGNNEQYF

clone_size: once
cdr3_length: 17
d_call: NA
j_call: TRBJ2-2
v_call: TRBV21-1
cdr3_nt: TGTGCCAGCAGCAAAGAGGAGGGGTCGGGTACGGCCGGGGAGCTGTTTTTT
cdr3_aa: CASSKEEGSGTAGELFF

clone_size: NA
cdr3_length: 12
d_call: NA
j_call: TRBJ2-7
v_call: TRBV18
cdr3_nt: TGTGCCAGCTCACCCGACCCGGTCGAGCAGTACTTC
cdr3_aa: CASSPDPVEQYF

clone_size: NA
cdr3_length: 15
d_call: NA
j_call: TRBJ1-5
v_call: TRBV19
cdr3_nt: TGTGCCAGTAGTCTCATGGGGATCGGGGATCAGCCCCAGCATTTT
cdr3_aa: CASSLMGIGDQPQHF

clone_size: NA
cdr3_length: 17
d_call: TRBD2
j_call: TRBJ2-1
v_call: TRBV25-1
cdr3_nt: TGTGCCAGCAGCCCAAAAGGTAGCGGGCGGAGCTACAATGAGCAGTTCTTC
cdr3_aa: CASSPKGSGRSYNEQFF

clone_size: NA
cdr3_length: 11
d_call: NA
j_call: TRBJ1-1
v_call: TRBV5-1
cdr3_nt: TGCGCCAGCAAAGAGAACACTGAAGCTTTCTTT
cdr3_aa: CASKENTEAFF

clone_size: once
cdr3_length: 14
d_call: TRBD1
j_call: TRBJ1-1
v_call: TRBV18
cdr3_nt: TGTGCCAGCTCAACCGGACAGGGGAGAACTGAAGCTTTCTTT
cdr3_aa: CASSTGQGRTEAFF

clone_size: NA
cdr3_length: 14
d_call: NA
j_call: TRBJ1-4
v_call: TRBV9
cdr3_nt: TGTGCCAGCAGCGTAGGGGGAGAAAGGGAAAAACTGTTTTTT
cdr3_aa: CASSVGGEREKLFF

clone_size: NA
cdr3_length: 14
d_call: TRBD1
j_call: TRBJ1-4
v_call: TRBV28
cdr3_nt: TGTGCCAGCAGTTTCGACAGGGGGCGTCAAAAACTGTTTTTT
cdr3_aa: CASSFDRGRQKLFF

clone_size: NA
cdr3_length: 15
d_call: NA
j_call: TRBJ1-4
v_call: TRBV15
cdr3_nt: TGTGCCACCAGCAGAGATCGGGGGGAAGGTGAAAAACTGTTTTTT
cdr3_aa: CATSRDRGEGEKLFF

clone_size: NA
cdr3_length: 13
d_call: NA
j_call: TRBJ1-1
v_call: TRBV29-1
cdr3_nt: TGCAGCGTCCTATTGTGGGGAGGGTCTGAAGCTTTCTTT
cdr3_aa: CSVLLWGGSEAFF

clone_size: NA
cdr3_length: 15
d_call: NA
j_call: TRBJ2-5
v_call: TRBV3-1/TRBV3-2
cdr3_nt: TGTGCCAGCAGCCTATTACACAGGGGGGGAGTGACCCAGTACTTC
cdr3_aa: CASSLLHRGGVTQYF

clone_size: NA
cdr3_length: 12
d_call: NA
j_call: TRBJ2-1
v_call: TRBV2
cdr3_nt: TGTGCCACCCGAGAAGTTGACAATGAGCAGTTCTTC
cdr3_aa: CATREVDNEQFF

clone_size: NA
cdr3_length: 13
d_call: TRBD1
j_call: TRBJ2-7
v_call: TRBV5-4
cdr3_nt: TGTGCCAGCAGCCCAGAATACAGGGGCGAGCAGTACTTC
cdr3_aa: CASSPEYRGEQYF

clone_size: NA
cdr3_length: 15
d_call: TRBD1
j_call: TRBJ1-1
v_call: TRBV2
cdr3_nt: TGTGCCAGCAGTGGTCCAGGGACAGTAGACACTGAAGCTTTCTTT
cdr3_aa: CASSGPGTVDTEAFF

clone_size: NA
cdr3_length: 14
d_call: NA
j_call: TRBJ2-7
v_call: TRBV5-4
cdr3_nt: TGTGCCAGCAGCGCGGGACTGGATACCTACGAGCAGTACTTC
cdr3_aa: CASSAGLDTYEQYF

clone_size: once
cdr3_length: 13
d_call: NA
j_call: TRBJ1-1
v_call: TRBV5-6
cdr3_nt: TGTGCCAGCAGCTTGGCTGTGGCCACTGAAGCTTTCTTT
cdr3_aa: CASSLAVATEAFF

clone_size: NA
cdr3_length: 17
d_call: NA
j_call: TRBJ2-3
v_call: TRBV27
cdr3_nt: TGTGCCAGCAACGGGGGACGGCGCGGAACCAGCACAGATACGCAGTATTTT
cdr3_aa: CASNGGRRGTSTDTQYF

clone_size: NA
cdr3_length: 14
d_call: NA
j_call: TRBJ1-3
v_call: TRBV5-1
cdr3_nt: TGCGCCAGCAGCTTGGATCCGGGCGGAAACACCATATATTTT
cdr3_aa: CASSLDPGGNTIYF

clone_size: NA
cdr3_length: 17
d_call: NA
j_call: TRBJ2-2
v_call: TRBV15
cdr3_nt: TGTGCCACCAGCAGAGACTCCGGGACACGAAGCACCGGGGAGCTGTTTTTT
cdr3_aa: CATSRDSGTRSTGELFF

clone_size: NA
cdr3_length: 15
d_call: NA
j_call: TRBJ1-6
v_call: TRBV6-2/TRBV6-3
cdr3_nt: TGTGCCAGCAGTTATTCCAGGGGTGTAAGGTCACCCCTCCACTTT
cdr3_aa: CASSYSRGVRSPLHF

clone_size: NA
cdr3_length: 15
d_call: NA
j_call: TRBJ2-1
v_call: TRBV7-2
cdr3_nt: TGTGCCAGCAGTTTCCAAGTGGGGGCCTACAATGAGCAGTTCTTC
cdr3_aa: CASSFQVGAYNEQFF

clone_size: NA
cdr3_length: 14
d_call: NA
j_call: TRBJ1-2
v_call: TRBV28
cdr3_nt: TGTGCCAGCAGTTTAATTGGGGGGTTTGGTGGCTACACCTTC
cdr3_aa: CASSLIGGFGGYTF

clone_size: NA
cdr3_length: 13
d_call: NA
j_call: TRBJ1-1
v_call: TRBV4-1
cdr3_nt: TGCGCCAGCCAGACGCGCCCGAACACTGAAGCTTTCTTT
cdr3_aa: CASQTRPNTEAFF

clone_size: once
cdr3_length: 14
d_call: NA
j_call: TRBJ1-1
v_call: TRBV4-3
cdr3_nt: TGCGCCAGCAGCCAAGGGTACAGGGTCACTGAAGCTTTCTTT
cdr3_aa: CASSQGYRVTEAFF

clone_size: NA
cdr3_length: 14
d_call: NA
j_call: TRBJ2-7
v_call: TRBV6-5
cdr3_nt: TGTGCCAGCACTTCTTCTCCTACCGCCTACGAGCAGTACTTC
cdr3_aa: CASTSSPTAYEQYF

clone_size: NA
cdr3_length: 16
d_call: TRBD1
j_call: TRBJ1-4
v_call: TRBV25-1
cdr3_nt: TGTGCCAGCAGGATGGCCACAGGGGGCGGGAATGAAAAACTGTTTTTT
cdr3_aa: CASRMATGGGNEKLFF

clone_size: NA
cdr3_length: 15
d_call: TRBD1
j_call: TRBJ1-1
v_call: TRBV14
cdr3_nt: TGTGCCAGCAGCGCGCACAGGGGGACGAACACTGAAGCTTTCTTT
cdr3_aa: CASSAHRGTNTEAFF

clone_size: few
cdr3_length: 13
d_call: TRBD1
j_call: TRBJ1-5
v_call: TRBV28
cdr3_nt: TGTGCCAGCTTCGACAGGGCCTATCAGCCCCAGCATTTT
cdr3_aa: CASFDRAYQPQHF

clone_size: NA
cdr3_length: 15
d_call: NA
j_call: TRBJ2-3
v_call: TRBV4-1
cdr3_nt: TGCGCCAGCAGCTATCCGGGACCCCAGGGAGATACGCAGTATTTT
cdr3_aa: CASSYPGPQGDTQYF

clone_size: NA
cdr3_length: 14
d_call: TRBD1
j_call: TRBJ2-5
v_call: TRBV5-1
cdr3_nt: TGCGCCAGCAGCGGGACAGGCATCCAAGAGACCCAGTACTTC
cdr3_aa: CASSGTGIQETQYF

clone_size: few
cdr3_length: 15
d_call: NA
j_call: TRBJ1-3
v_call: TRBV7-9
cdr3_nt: TGTGCCAGCAGCTTTAGCAGGGGCTCTGGAAACACCATATATTTT
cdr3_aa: CASSFSRGSGNTIYF

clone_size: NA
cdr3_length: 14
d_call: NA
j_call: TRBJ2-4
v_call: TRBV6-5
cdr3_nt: TGTGCCAGCAGTTACACGGGGGCCAAAAACATTCAGTACTTC
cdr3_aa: CASSYTGAKNIQYF

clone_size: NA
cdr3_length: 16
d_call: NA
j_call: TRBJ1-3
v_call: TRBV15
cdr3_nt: TGTGCCACCAGCCTTATACGGGCAGTCTCTGGAAACACCATATATTTT
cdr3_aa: CATSLIRAVSGNTIYF

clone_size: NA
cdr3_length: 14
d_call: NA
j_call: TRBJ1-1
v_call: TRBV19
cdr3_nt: TGTGCCAGTAGTATGAGGGGACAGAACACTGAAGCTTTCTTT
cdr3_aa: CASSMRGQNTEAFF

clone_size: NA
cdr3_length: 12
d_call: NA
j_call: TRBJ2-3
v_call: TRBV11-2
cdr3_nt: TGTGCCAGCAGCCTGGGGGGTTTTACGCAGTATTTT
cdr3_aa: CASSLGGFTQYF

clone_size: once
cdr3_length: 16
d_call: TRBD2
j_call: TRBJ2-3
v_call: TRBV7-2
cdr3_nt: TGTGCCAGCAGCTTAGACCTAGCGGGAGGAGTGTATACGCAGTATTTT
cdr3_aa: CASSLDLAGGVYTQYF

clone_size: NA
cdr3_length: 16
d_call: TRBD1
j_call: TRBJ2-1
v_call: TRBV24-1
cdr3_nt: TGTGCCACCAGTGACCCTGACAGGGGGACCTACAATGAGCAGTTCTTC
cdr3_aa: CATSDPDRGTYNEQFF

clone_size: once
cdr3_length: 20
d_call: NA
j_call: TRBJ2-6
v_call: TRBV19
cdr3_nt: TGTGCCAGTAGTATAGTGTCGAAAATCCCGAGGAGCTCTGGGGCCAACGTCCTGACTTTC
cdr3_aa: CASSIVSKIPRSSGANVLTF

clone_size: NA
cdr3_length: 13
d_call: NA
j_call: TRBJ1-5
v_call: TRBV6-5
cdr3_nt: TGTGCCAGCAGTTCTGCCGTCAACCAGCCCCAGCATTTT
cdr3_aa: CASSSAVNQPQHF

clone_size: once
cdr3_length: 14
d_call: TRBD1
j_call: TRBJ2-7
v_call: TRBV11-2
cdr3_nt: TGTGCCAGCAGCTTATCGGACAGGGACTACGAGCAGTACTTC
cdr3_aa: CASSLSDRDYEQYF

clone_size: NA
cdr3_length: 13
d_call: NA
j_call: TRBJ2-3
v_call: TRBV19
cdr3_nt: TGTGCCAGTAGCCCTGGGACCACAGATACGCAGTATTTT
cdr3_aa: CASSPGTTDTQYF